The clone carrying this TCR beta chain was found many times. Time point given: persistent/refractory GD, antithyroid drugs over 5 years with positive TRAb. Researchers made the TCR library from RNA that was extracted from PBMCs. Trimming removed 0 bases at V and 7 bases at J, with 4 bases between. CDR1 is SGHNT and CDR2 is YENEEA in the germline V gene. This CDR3 has 11 residues. Arm-PCR of CDR3 regions and iRepertoire HTBI primers were used to build TCR beta libraries. One entry per CDR3 protein results from TCRdb running MiXCR on the multiplex PCR reads. The table lists hundreds of thousands of distinct CDR3 sequences, 20% to 25% of them singletons. The sample comes from a study of regulatory T cells in long-lasting Graves disease.

The chain combines TRBV11-3 with TRBJ2-7; D remains unclear. The sequences come from peripheral blood mononuclear cells (PBMCs), collected when the disease was refractory, from a patient treated with antithyroid drugs. This TCR was recovered from a female donor with Graves disease. The CDR3 sequence: CASSLEREQYF. DNA for the CDR3: TGTGCCAGCAGCTTAGAAAGGGAGCAGTACTTC.